This TCR beta chain derives from a study of blood T cell repertoires in COVID-19. Turning to the study itself: COVID-19 samples from acute and convalescent phases originated in the United States, Italy and Spain. PBMCs, B-cell-depleted T cells, or T cells were the source of the cDNA or gDNA that made up the material.

As processed by the authors: Quantification of nucleated cells was approximated via reference gene primer amplification. Assay used: immunoSEQ multiplex PCR; TCRdb lists only in-frame clones, some missing. The V and J calls and clone size were taken over from that table, and D and trimming were inferred from the DNA. Found here are about 120,000 clones, approximately 77% of them singletons; the top ten hold roughly 7.3%. Germline loops: CDR1 LGHDT, CDR2 YNNKEL (reference sequence). The junction had 6 bases not matched to a gene; V was cut back by 5 bases and J by 6 bases. The length of the CDR3 is 14 residues.

The sequencing sample was made of peripheral blood. This TCR came from a human donor in a cohort sampled during active COVID-19. The chain employs TRBV3-1 (or the pseudogene TRBV3-2) and TRBJ2-7, with 11 bases that match TRBD2. The CDR3 reads CASSALAGEGEQYF. As DNA, the CDR3 is TGTGCCAGCAGCGCACTAGCGGGGGAAGGCGAGCAGTACTTC.